The sample holds many counts of the clone carrying this TCR beta chain. Its antigen is not identified. Sequencing libraries made from TCR beta cDNA carried unique molecular identifiers. T cells numbering roughly 1 to 10 million yielded cDNA molecules that totaled approximately 500,000. Each CDR3 protein gets one entry after TCRdb re-called the PCR reads with MiXCR. The repertoire holds about 190,000 distinct CDR3 sequences, with 29% as singletons. This sample is drawn from a study of post-analysis software for immune sequencing data. Study details: Multiple sclerosis in the patients followed relapsing-remitting, secondary progressive and progressive-relapsing courses. Findings of the study overall: Five or six TRBV segments appeared more often in patients than in controls, and TRBV5-6, TRBV5-1 and TRBV20-1 were among these.

This CDR3 has 14 residues. Trimming left V 2 bases short and J 2 bases short, with 9 bases between. CDR1 WSHSY and CDR2 SAAADI come from the germline V gene. The origin of this receptor is a girl aged 2 to 17 with multiple sclerosis. The chain recombines TRBV10-2 with TRBJ1-2; TRBD1 is a possible D gene (5 bases). Sequencing was carried out using blood. The CDR3 loop is CASSERGRNYGYTF. Here the CDR3 DNA reads TGCGCCAGCAGTGAGCGGGGGAGGAACTATGGCTACACCTTC.